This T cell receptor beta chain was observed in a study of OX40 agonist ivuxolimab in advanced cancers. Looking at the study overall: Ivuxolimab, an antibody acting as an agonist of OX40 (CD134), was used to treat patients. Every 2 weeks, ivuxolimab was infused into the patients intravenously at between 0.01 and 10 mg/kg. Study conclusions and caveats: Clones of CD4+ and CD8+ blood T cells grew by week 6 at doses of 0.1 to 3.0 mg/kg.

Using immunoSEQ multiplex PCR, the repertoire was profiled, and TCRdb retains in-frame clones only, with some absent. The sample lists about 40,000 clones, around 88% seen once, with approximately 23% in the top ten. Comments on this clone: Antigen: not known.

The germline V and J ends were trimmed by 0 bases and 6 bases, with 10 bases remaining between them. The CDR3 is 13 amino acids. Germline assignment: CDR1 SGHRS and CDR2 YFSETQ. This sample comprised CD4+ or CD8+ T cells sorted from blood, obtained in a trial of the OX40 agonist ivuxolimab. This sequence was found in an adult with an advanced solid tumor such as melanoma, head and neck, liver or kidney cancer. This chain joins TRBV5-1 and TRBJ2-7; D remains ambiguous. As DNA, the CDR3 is TGCGCCAGCAGCTTGGACCCCCTCTCCGAGCAGTACTTC. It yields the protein CASSLDPLSEQYF.